This TCR beta chain was obtained from a study of CD8 T cells in Susac syndrome. cDNA came from roughly 0.53 to 1 ug RNA primed by random hexamers. The authors amplified TCR beta CDR3 across 54 Vbeta and 13 Jbeta using immunoSEQ multiplex PCR. TCRdb re-called the immunoSEQ multiplex PCR reads through MiXCR, storing one row per CDR3 protein. Here the sample spans under 200,000 distinct CDR3 sequences, under 95% being singletons. Germline V gives CDR1 DFQATT, CDR2 SNEGSKA (reference sequence). V trimming: 3 bases; J trimming: 5 bases; junction bases outside the gene matches: 13. This CDR3 region has 16 residues. The sequenced target, TCR beta, came from blood CD8+ and CD4+ T cells. TEMRA cells were enriched by FACS, while CD8+ and CD4+ T cells were obtained through a negative isolation that was performed magnetically.

V and J are TRBV20-1 and TRBJ2-5; 9 bases line up with TRBD1. The sample consisted of CD4+ T cells from PBMCs. The TCR originated in a human donor in good health. CDR3: CSARRGLQGAGETQYF. The CDR3 bases are TGCAGTGCTAGGAGGGGATTACAGGGGGCGGGGGAGACCCAGTACTTC.